Listed below are T cell receptor beta chains from one sample, sequenced in a study of cytomegalovirus exposure and HLA in healthy donors. Profiling relied on immunoSEQ multiplex PCR, and the TCRdb table lists in-frame clones only, not all of them. The repertoire has approximately 150,000 clones, approximately 80% of them found once; the top ten carry 4.8%. Source material: PBMCs. These receptors were collected from a man aged 18 to 29 in good health and CMV-seronegative. Each CDR3 is given with its conserved first and last residue. D genes are given only for firm matches. Clone size is shown for a subset of rows, as once, few, many or a class of expanded clone.

v_gene,d_gene,abundance,j_gene,CDR3nt,CDR3aa
TRBV7-7,NA,NA,TRBJ1-1,TGTGCTAGCAGCTTGTTCATGAACACTGAAGCTTTCTTT,CASSLFMNTEAFF
TRBV15,TRBD1,NA,TRBJ1-2,TGTGCCACCAGCGGGGACAGTTACTATGGCTACACCTTC,CATSGDSYYGYTF
TRBV6-6,TRBD1,NA,TRBJ2-5,TGTGCCAGCAGTGCTCGGACAGGGGAGACCCAGTACTTC,CASSARTGETQYF
TRBV10-3,TRBD1,NA,TRBJ2-3,TGTGCCATCCGGGACAGCACTAGCACAGATACGCAGTATTTT,CAIRDSTSTDTQYF
TRBV2,NA,NA,TRBJ1-1,TGTGCCAGCACGGGAAGCCTGAACACTGAAGCTTTCTTT,CASTGSLNTEAFF
TRBV5-5,TRBD2,NA,TRBJ2-1,TGTGCCAGCAGTTCTGATGGCGGGGGAGCCAATGAGCAGTTCTTC,CASSSDGGGANEQFF
TRBV7-6,NA,NA,TRBJ2-2,TGTGCCAGCAGCCAGTACAGGGACCGGGACACCGGGGAGCTGTTTTTT,CASSQYRDRDTGELFF
TRBV7-9,NA,NA,TRBJ2-2,TGTGCCAGCCGTAACACCGGGGAGCTGTTTTTT,CASRNTGELFF
TRBV4-1,TRBD2,NA,TRBJ2-5,TGCGCCAGCAGCACTGGGACTAGCGGCCAAGAGACCCAGTACTTC,CASSTGTSGQETQYF
TRBV5-6,TRBD2,NA,TRBJ2-6,TGTGCCAGCAGCCCATACAGCGGGGGGGTTTCTGGGGCCAACGTCCTGACTTTC,CASSPYSGGVSGANVLTF
TRBV27,TRBD1,NA,TRBJ1-4,TGTGCCAGCAAAGACATCGGGACAGGAGAAAAACTGTTTTTT,CASKDIGTGEKLFF
TRBV28,TRBD2,NA,TRBJ2-1,TGTGCCAGCAGTTCCGCGGGAGGGCAATACAATGAGCAGTTCTTC,CASSSAGGQYNEQFF
TRBV5-1,TRBD1,NA,TRBJ1-3,TGCGCCAGCAGCTTGATAGAGGGGGCTTCTGGAAACACCATATATTTT,CASSLIEGASGNTIYF
TRBV11-2,NA,NA,TRBJ2-7,TGTGCCAGCAGCTTAGATTGGGGGGGGCTCTCCTACGAGCAGTACTTC,CASSLDWGGLSYEQYF
TRBV27,TRBD1,NA,TRBJ1-1,TGTGCCAGCAGTTACACAGGGACAGGGGGCTCGGCTTTCTTT,CASSYTGTGGSAFF
TRBV2,TRBD1,NA,TRBJ2-7,TGTGCCAGCAGCCCGGGACAGAGAGACTACGAGCAGTACTTC,CASSPGQRDYEQYF
TRBV15,NA,NA,TRBJ1-5,TGTGCCACCAGCAGAGATTACAACAATCAGCCCCAGCATTTT,CATSRDYNNQPQHF
TRBV6-5,NA,few,TRBJ1-1,TGTGCCAGTCAGACTGCTTTGAACACTGAAGCTTTCTTT,CASQTALNTEAFF
TRBV18,NA,once,TRBJ2-2,TGTGCCAGCTCACCGGGACAGAACACCGGGGAGCTGTTTTTT,CASSPGQNTGELFF
TRBV6-5,NA,NA,TRBJ2-7,TGTGCCAGCAGTTACCCAGGGAAAAACGAGCAGTACTTC,CASSYPGKNEQYF
TRBV5-1,NA,NA,TRBJ1-1,TGCGCCAGCAGCTTGACCGGTACTGAAGCTTTCTTT,CASSLTGTEAFF
TRBV30,NA,once,TRBJ2-7,TGTGCCTGGCAGGACGGAGGAAACGAGCAGTACTTC,CAWQDGGNEQYF
TRBV4-1,TRBD2,NA,TRBJ2-1,TGCGCCAGCAGCCCCCATGGGACTAGCTTCTACAATGAGCAGTTCTTC,CASSPHGTSFYNEQFF
TRBV5-1,TRBD2,few,TRBJ2-7,TGCGCCAGCAGCACGGCGGGAGACACCTACGAGCAGTACTTC,CASSTAGDTYEQYF
TRBV5-8,TRBD1,once,TRBJ1-1,TGTGCCAGCAGCGCAGGACAGGGGGCTACCACTGAAGCTTTCTTT,CASSAGQGATTEAFF
TRBV29-1,NA,NA,TRBJ1-2,TGCAGCGTGCTTAGTGAATCCTATGGCTACACCTTC,CSVLSESYGYTF
TRBV19,TRBD1,NA,TRBJ1-2,TGTGCCAGTAGTGGCCGCCGGGACAGGGACCTCTATGGCTACACCTTC,CASSGRRDRDLYGYTF